This T cell receptor (beta chain) appears in the sequencing data of a study of vaccination and CD4 T cells after COVID-19. Study summary: In culture, cells were exposed to overlapping spike peptides from SARS-CoV-2, HCoV-NL63, HCoV-OC43 and HCoV-229E.

An Oncomine TCR Beta short-read assay was used to sequence the DNA from cultured CD4+ T cells. Using the QIAamp micro DNA kit, genomic DNA was extracted from the CD4+ T cells that had been cultured. TCRdb analysed the PCR reads with MiXCR anew, one entry per CDR3 protein. This table has several thousand distinct CDR3 sequences, about three fifths appearing once. J lost 6 bases, V lost 4 bases, and 12 bases had no gene match. The V gene's germline CDR1 is DFQATT and CDR2 SNEGSKA (reference sequence). This CDR3 region has 16 residues. Treatment reported: approximately 9-day PBMC culture with coronavirus spike peptide pools or control peptides (ViraFEST assay). Pre-COVID-19 pandemic sampling (2011-2018) yielded the unexposed donor's CD4+ T cells. The authors isolated CD4+ T cells by negative selection after 10 days of culture. A note on this clonotype: Its antigen is as yet unknown.

The chain has TRBV20-1 and TRBJ2-5, with 12 bases identical to TRBD2. The sample taken for sequencing was CD4+ T cells from blood, cultured in vitro. The clonotype originates from a human donor in good health. The CDR3 protein is CSATSGGAGAGKTQYF. CDR3 DNA: TGCAGTGCTACTAGCGGGGGGGCCGGGGCCGGGAAGACCCAGTACTTC.